This T cell receptor beta chain is drawn from a study of identical twins. The CDR3 has 13 amino acids. The germline V and J ends were trimmed by 5 bases and 4 bases, with 8 bases remaining between them. Germline values: CDR1 SGHTA, CDR2 FQGTGA. Unique molecular identifiers were in the cDNA, with template-switch universal primer binding. TCRdb re-analysed the 5' RACE reads in MiXCR, keeping a single row per CDR3 protein. The table has over 600,000 distinct CDR3 sequences, 21% seen once. The same sample was also studied in work on T cells expressing NK-cell markers. That report adds: Seven of the eight sequenced donors were classified as HCMV-seropositive, and one was classified as seronegative. In several donors, dominant clonotypes made up about 25-65% of CD3+CD56-NKG2C+ cells.

The sequenced sample consisted of PBMCs. The TCR originated in a woman between 18 and 29 years old in good health. This rearrangement joins TRBV7-3 to TRBJ1-4, with D hard to call. CDR3 DNA sequence: TGTGCCAGCAGCCCCAGCGGTAATGAAAAACTGTTTTTT. Its translation is CASSPSGNEKLFF.